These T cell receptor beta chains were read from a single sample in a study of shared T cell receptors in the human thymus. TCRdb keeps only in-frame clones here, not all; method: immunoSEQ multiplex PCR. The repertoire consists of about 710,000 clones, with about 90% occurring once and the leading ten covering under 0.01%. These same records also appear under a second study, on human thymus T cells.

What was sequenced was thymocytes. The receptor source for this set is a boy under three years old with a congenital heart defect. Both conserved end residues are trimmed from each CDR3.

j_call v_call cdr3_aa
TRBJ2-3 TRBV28 ASSPGLAGGHKDTQY
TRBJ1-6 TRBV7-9 ASRPTGFSSPLH
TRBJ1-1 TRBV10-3 AISADRGSRVEAF
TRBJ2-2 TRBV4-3 ASSQILATNTGELF
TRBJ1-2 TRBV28 ASKLRERSSRNGYT
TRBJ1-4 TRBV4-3 ASSQDRDSNEKLF
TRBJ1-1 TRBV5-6 ASSLKQGDTEAF
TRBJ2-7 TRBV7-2 ASSLEWGLYEQY
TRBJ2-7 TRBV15 ATSRTRTPRDTYEQY
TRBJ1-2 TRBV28 ASSLFGEVFGYT
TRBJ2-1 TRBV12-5 ASGLVFDGGVVIEQF
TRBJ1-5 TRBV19 ASSIAPLRDRGRVNQPQH
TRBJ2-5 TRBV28 ASSRLVEETQY
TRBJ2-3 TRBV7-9 ARSGTSDPPDTQY
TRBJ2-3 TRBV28 ASTWGGRTDTQY
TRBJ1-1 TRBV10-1 ASSPTQDRGGTEAF
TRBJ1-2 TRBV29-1 SVGWDRPSRD
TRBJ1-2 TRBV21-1 ASSTLGTGVSGYT
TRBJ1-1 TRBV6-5 ASRAGTGRIEAF
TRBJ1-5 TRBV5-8 ASRFREGDQPQH
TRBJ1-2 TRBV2 ASSEWGTVYGYT
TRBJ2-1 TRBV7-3 ASSLRGQGANEQF
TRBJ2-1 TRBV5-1 ASPGLGDYNEQF
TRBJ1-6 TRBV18 ASSPSGSPLH
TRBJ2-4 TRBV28 ASNRGAIKNIQY
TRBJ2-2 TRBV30 AWTTSGRASTGELF